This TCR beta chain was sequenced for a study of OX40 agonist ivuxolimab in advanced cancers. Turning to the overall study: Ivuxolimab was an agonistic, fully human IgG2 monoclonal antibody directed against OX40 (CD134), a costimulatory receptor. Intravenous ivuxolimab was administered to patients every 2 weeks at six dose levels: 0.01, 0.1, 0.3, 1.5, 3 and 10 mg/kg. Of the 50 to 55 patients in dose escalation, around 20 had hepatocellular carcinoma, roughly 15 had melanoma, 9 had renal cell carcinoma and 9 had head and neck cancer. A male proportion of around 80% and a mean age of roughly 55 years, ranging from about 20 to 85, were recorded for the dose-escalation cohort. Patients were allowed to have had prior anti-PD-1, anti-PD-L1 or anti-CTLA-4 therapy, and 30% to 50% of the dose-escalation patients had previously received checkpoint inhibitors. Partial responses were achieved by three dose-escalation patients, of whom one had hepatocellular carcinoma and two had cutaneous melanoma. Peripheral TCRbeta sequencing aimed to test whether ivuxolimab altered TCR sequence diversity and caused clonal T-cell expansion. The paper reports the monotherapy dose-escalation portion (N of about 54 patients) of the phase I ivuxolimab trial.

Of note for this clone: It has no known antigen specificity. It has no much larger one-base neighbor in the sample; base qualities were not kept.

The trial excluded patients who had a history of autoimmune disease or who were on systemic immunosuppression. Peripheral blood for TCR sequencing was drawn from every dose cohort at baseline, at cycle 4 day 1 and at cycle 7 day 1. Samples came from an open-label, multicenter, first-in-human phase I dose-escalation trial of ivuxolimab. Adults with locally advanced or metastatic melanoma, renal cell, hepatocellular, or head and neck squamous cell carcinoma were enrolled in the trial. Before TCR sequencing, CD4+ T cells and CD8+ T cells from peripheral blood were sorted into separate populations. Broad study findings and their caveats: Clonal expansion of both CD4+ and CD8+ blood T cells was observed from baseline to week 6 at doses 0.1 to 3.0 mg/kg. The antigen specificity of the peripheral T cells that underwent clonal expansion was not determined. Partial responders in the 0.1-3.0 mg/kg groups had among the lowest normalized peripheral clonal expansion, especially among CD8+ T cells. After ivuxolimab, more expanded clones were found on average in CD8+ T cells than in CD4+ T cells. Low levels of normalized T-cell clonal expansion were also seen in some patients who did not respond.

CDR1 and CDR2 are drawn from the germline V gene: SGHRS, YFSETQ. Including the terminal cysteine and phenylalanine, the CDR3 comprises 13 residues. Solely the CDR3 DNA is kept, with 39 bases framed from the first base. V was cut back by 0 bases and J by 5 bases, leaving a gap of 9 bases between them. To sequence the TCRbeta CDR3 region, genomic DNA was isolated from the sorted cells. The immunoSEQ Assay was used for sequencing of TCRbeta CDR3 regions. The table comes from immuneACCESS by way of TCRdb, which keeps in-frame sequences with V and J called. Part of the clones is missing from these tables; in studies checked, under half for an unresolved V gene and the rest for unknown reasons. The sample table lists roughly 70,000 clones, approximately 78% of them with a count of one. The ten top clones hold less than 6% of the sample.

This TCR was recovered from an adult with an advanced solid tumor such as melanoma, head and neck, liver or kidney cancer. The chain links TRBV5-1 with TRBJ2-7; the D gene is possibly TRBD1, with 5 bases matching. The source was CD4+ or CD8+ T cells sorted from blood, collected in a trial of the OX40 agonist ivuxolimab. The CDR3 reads CASSLDRGDEQYF. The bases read TGCGCCAGCAGCTTGGATAGGGGCGACGAGCAGTACTTC.